The 9 T cell receptor beta chains reported below all come from one sample, sequenced in a study of T cell changes during pregnancy in multiple sclerosis. Produced via immunoSEQ multiplex PCR; TCRdb's table is partial and in-frame only. The sample has 120,000 or so clones, about 93% seen once. Specimen: peripheral blood, collected before pregnancy. All receptors derive from a female donor with multiple sclerosis, enrolled in a pregnancy study.

The chain employs TRBV11-3 and TRBJ2-5, with D possibly being TRBD1 (6 bases). CDR3 length: 15 amino acids. Germline V CDR1 and CDR2: SGHNT, YENEEA. V dropped 4 bases and J dropped 2 bases, with 14 bases sitting between them. For the CDR3, the DNA is TGTGCCAGCAGCTCAGGGGTCGGCGCACAAGAGACCCAGTACTTC. Amino acids: CASSSGVGAQETQYF.

The V gene is TRBV9, the J gene TRBJ2-1; 9 nucleotides match TRBD1. CDR1 and CDR2 (germline): SGDLS, YYNGEE. J lost 3 bases, V lost 0 bases, and 4 bases had no gene match. The CDR3 is 16 residues long. In nucleotides, the CDR3 is TGTGCCAGCAGCGTAGATCTGACAGGGGGCTACAATGAGCAGTTCTTC. Its translation: CASSVDLTGGYNEQFF.

This chain joins TRBV6-6 and TRBJ2-7; 12 bases agree with TRBD2. V gave up 2 bases and J gave up 2 bases; unmatched junction bases: 1. The CDR3 is made up of 15 amino acids. Germline V gene data show CDR1 as MNHNY and CDR2 as SVGAGI (reference sequence). The CDR3 DNA reads TGTGCCAGCAGTTACACTAGCGGGAGGCCCTACGAGCAGTACTTC. It translates to CASSYTSGRPYEQYF.

The chain recombines TRBV7-9 with TRBJ2-1; a possible D gene is TRBD2 (5 bases). The germline V and J ends were trimmed by 5 bases and 0 bases, with 20 bases remaining between them. Germline-derived CDR1 and CDR2 are SEHNR and FQNEAQ (reference sequence). The CDR3 runs to 18 residues. The CDR3 spells CASSRTRWTESSYNEQFF. CDR3 nucleotides: TGTGCCAGCAGCCGGACTCGCTGGACGGAGAGCTCCTACAATGAGCAGTTCTTC.

This clone was recorded once. The chain employs TRBV5-1 and TRBJ2-2; the D gene is possibly TRBD1 (5 bases). Trimming took off 4 bases at V and 5 bases at J, with 9 bases between the two ends. This CDR3 region has 13 residues. Per germline, CDR1 SGHRS and CDR2 YFSETQ. CDR3 in DNA: TGCGCCAGCAGCCTGCGACAGACCGGGGAGCTGTTTTTT. This encodes CASSLRQTGELFF. The full variable domain, its missing parts supplied by reference TRBV5-1 and TRBJ2-2, is KAGVTQTPRYLIKTRGQQVTLSCSPISGHRSVSWYQQTPGQGLQFLFEYFSETQRNKGNFPGRFSGRQFSNSRSEMNVSTLELGDSALYLCASSLRQTGELFFGEGSRLTVL.

V gene TRBV6-5 combines with J gene TRBJ2-1; 9 nucleotides agree with TRBD2. Germline CDR1 MNHEY, CDR2 SVGAGI. Unmatched junction bases numbered 7, after V lost 6 bases and J lost 4 bases. CDR3 size: 15 residues. Written as DNA, the CDR3 is TGTGCCAGCAGACATAGCGGGGGCCATTACAATGAGCAGTTCTTC. Its protein product is CASRHSGGHYNEQFF.

The V and J genes are TRBV21-1 and TRBJ1-4; the D segment call TRBD1 is taken from the table without a DNA check. TRBV21-1 has pseudogene status. This CDR3 contains 14 residues. The CDR3 DNA follows: TGTGCCAGCAGCGGGCGACAGACGAATGAAAAACTGTTTTTT. Residues: CASSGRQTNEKLFF.

This chain uses TRBV27 with TRBJ2-4; the match to TRBD1 covers 7 bases. J lost 6 bases, V lost 7 bases, and 6 bases had no gene match. The CDR3 length is 13 residues. Germline loops: CDR1 MNHEY, CDR2 SMNVEV (reference sequence). The DNA for the CDR3 is TGTGCCAGCACCTCCAACAGGGGAAACATTCAGTACTTC. Its protein is CASTSNRGNIQYF.

The DNA for the CDR3 is TGTGCCAGATCTTTGGGGGGGAATAATTCACCCCTCCACTTT. Protein sequence: CARSLGGNNSPLHF. The rearrangement uses TRBV2 and TRBJ1-6, with D perhaps TRBD1 (5 bases). Germline V gene data show CDR1 as SNHLY and CDR2 as FYNNEI. V lost 9 bases to trimming and J lost 5 bases, with 14 bases between them. There are 14 residues in the CDR3.